The clone carrying this T cell receptor (beta chain) was seen ten or more times. Its antigen remains unknown. The TCR beta libraries were generated through quantitative 5'-RACE incorporating molecular barcodes. TCRdb called the 5' RACE reads again in MiXCR, with one record for every CDR3 protein. Found here are some 130,000 distinct CDR3 sequences, around 6.6% of them singletons; the top ten hold 9.5% to 15%. The data belong to a study of CD8 T cells in ankylosing spondylitis. Findings and caveats of the study: In ankylosing spondylitis blood, a motif of seven to nine highly homologous TCR beta variants appeared characteristic. Clones linked with disease were CD8+ and fairly uncommon in the peripheral blood. Earlier work had already found some motif variants in reactive arthritis synovial fluid and blood.

V shed 3 bases and J 9 bases; nucleotides not matched to a gene: 14. The CDR3 is 16 residues long. The V gene's germline CDR1 is SGHVS and CDR2 FNYEAQ. The specimen was blood, either unsorted or a sorted T cell fraction (not recorded which). This TCR was recovered from a female donor with ankylosing spondylitis or in good health (not recorded which). The chain joins TRBV7-6 to TRBJ2-1; TRBD2 matches at 7 bases. The CDR3 region is CASSLGGTWRNTEQFF. In DNA form, the CDR3 reads TGTGCCAGCAGCTTGGGAGGGACCTGGCGAAACACTGAGCAGTTCTTC.